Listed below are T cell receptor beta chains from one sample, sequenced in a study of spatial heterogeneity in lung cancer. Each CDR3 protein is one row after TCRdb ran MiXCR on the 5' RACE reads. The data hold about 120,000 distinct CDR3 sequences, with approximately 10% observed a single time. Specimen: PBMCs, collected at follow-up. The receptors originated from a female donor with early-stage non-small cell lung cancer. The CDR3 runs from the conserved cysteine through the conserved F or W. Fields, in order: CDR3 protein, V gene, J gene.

CARGIAGTQYF	TRBV19	TRBJ2-3
CASSFVAGGNEQFF	TRBV5-1	TRBJ2-1
CSAIGTSADTQYF	TRBV20-1	TRBJ2-3
CASTLTASTDTQYF	TRBV19	TRBJ2-3
CSVVSGTVVGEQFF	TRBV29-1	TRBJ2-1
CASSPSYEQYF	TRBV27	TRBJ2-7
CASSQTGQGSETQYF	TRBV6-5	TRBJ2-5
CSARTTGPGQPQHF	TRBV20-1	TRBJ1-5
CASSLMGRDSNQPQHF	TRBV7-8	TRBJ1-5
CASSGTGLPQETQYF	TRBV2	TRBJ2-5
CASSQVLLAGGNEQFF	TRBV4-2	TRBJ2-1
CASSLADEKLFF	TRBV7-9	TRBJ1-4
CSAIHSGRRYNEQFF	TRBV20-1	TRBJ2-1
CASSAQGYGQPQHF	TRBV9	TRBJ1-5
CASSVTSLGAGQPQHF	TRBV4-2	TRBJ1-5
CASSKSRLAPDTQYF	TRBV2	TRBJ2-3
CASSLITHSNQPQHF	TRBV7-2	TRBJ1-5
CASSLWGQGIRNTEAFF	TRBV28	TRBJ1-1
CSAREAAGDNEQFF	TRBV20-1	TRBJ2-1
CASSLYRLVNQPQHF	TRBV28	TRBJ1-5
CSAQTGGKNTGELFF	TRBV20-1	TRBJ2-2
CASSLGSRTSNYGYTF	TRBV28	TRBJ1-2
CAISRDPPQETQYF	TRBV10-3	TRBJ2-5
CASRGTSLEIQYF	TRBV6-5	TRBJ2-5
CAWGRKDTQYF	TRBV30	TRBJ2-3
CASSQGQAGGTQYF	TRBV10-1	TRBJ2-5
CSATQSVSEQFF	TRBV29-1	TRBJ2-1
CSVTSFGGFAEAFF	TRBV29-1	TRBJ1-1
CASSLGTSSYNEQFF	TRBV7-2	TRBJ2-1
CSVRSNEQYF	TRBV29-1	TRBJ2-7
CASKNRGGTDTQYF	TRBV27	TRBJ2-3
CASKDRGHLVNTEAFF	TRBV6-6	TRBJ1-1
CASRSGFPTDTQYF	TRBV27	TRBJ2-3
CASSLVPATGNTIYF	TRBV5-1	TRBJ1-3
CASSSGQGAQETQYF	TRBV6-5	TRBJ2-5
CASSLLTIQAFF	TRBV28	TRBJ1-1
CASSSGSLTESGEKLFF	TRBV5-5	TRBJ1-4
CASSQSRETQFF	TRBV7-2	TRBJ2-1
CAIRVFSTDTQYF	TRBV10-3	TRBJ2-3
CASSPRVTGELFF	TRBV2	TRBJ2-2
CSVVTEANSNQPQHF	TRBV29-1	TRBJ1-5
CATEGPSSYEQYF	TRBV24-1	TRBJ2-7
CASSLGDSLNTEAFF	TRBV7-9	TRBJ1-1
CASSKDRQSSPLHF	TRBV6-5	TRBJ1-6
CASSSRAGPTYF	TRBV7-9	TRBJ2-3
CASSQSQGGGYTF	TRBV14	TRBJ1-2
CASSQSGIRDYGYTF	TRBV4-1	TRBJ1-2
CASSLRRDQPQHF	TRBV12-3/TRBV12-4	TRBJ1-5
CASSQTSADTGELFF	TRBV3-1	TRBJ2-2
CASSLSSGGYNEQFF	TRBV28	TRBJ2-1
CASSYNSPGFTEAFF	TRBV6-2/TRBV6-3	TRBJ1-1
CASRASGAGEKLFF	TRBV12-3/TRBV12-4	TRBJ1-4
CASSPVGGVSTDTQYF	TRBV7-7	TRBJ2-3
CASSQDPGAREKLFF	TRBV4-3	TRBJ1-4